The T cell receptor beta chain under discussion was sequenced for a study of blood T cell repertoires in COVID-19. Looked up from germline, CDR1 is SGHTA and CDR2 is FQGTGA. V shed 3 bases and J shed 0 bases, with 10 bases lying between them. CDR3 length: 15 residues. Only in-frame clones appear in the TCRdb table, and some are missing; sequencing was by immunoSEQ multiplex PCR. The sample contains about 140,000 clones, 70% to 90% of which appear only once. Sequenced input: peripheral blood. The gene calls are TRBV7-3 and TRBJ2-3; a weak D match, TRBD2 (5 bases). The source is a woman between 55 and 75 years old with acute or convalescent COVID-19. This CDR3 reads CASSFDRTSTDTQYF. The CDR3 bases are TGTGCCAGCAGCTTCGACCGGACTAGCACAGATACGCAGTATTTT. The variable domain in full, completed from reference TRBV7-3 and TRBJ2-3, reads GAGVSQTPSNKVTEKGKYVELRCDPISGHTALYWYRQSLGQGPEFLIYFQGTGAADDSGLPNDRFFAVRPEGSVSTLKIQRTERGDSAVYLCASSFDRTSTDTQYFGPGTRLTVL.